A selection of T cell receptor beta chains follows, all from one sample in a study of T cells expressing NK-cell markers. After re-calling the 5' RACE reads, TCRdb lists one entry per CDR3 protein, DNA absent. The sample has roughly 390,000 distinct CDR3 sequences; the top ten hold over 8.5%. The material sequenced was blood T cells: a sorted CD56 or NKG2C T cell subset, CD4+ or CD8+ T cells, or bulk PBMC T cells (not recorded which). These receptors were taken from a woman aged 45-65 years in good health. Each CDR3 is given with its conserved first and last residue.

J gene: TRBJ2-3
V gene: TRBV12-3/TRBV12-4
CDR3 protein: CASSTPTSGTHTQYF

J gene: TRBJ2-1
V gene: TRBV24-1
CDR3 protein: CATSYGLNNEQFF

J gene: TRBJ1-5
V gene: TRBV5-1
CDR3 protein: CASSLLAGNQPQHF

J gene: TRBJ1-2
V gene: TRBV19
CDR3 protein: CASRQEPDYTF

J gene: TRBJ2-1
V gene: TRBV9
CDR3 protein: CASSYTDGRPYNEQFF

J gene: TRBJ2-1
V gene: TRBV29-1
CDR3 protein: CSVDRVGASRDQFF

J gene: TRBJ2-1
V gene: TRBV12-3/TRBV12-4
CDR3 protein: CASRTGTSGVWEQFF

J gene: TRBJ2-7
V gene: TRBV6-5
CDR3 protein: CASSYSGTGIYEQYF

J gene: TRBJ1-5
V gene: TRBV7-9
CDR3 protein: CASSSSGQPQHF

J gene: TRBJ1-2
V gene: TRBV7-8
CDR3 protein: CASSPSGTGIYGYTF

J gene: TRBJ1-1
V gene: TRBV7-2
CDR3 protein: CASSLDVGTEAFF

J gene: TRBJ2-7
V gene: TRBV7-2
CDR3 protein: CASSRAGGTGYEQYF

J gene: TRBJ1-5
V gene: TRBV12-3/TRBV12-4
CDR3 protein: CASSLPGQGLANQPQHF

J gene: TRBJ1-2
V gene: TRBV7-9
CDR3 protein: CASSLNGSPNYGYTF